These 16 T cell receptor beta chains were all obtained from the same sample, sequenced in a study of shared clonotypes between healthy human individuals. TCRdb's copy holds only in-frame clones and misses some; the assay was immunoSEQ multiplex PCR. The table lists hundreds of thousands of clones, approximately 79% of them singletons. Sequences were obtained from memory CD4+ T cells sorted from blood. Stated subset: CD45RA-negative fraction. Receptor source: a woman in her thirties in good health.

This clone was detected only once. This chain joins TRBV5-4 and TRBJ1-2; D possibly corresponds to TRBD1 (5 bases). The CDR3 is 15 amino acids. The V end lost 4 bases, the J end lost 7 bases, and 20 bases lay between the germline ends. The germline V gene encodes CDR1 SGHNT and CDR2 YYREEE (reference sequence). CDR3 loop: CASSPPRGGGLGYTF. The DNA for the CDR3 is TGTGCCAGCAGCCCCCCCCGCGGGGGGGGACTTGGCTACACCTTC.

A word on this clone: Other DNA sequences from this sample encode an identical CDR3 as well. The rearrangement joins TRBV18 to TRBJ1-1, with TRBD1 identical over 7 bases. This CDR3 region has 13 residues. Germline V gene sequence: CDR1 KGHSH, CDR2 LQKENI. Trimming at V came to 6 bases and at J to 2 bases, leaving 3 bases not matched to a gene. CDR3 DNA sequence: TGTGCCAGCTCCAGGGGGGGAAACACTGAAGCTTTCTTT. Translation gives CASSRGGNTEAFF. Using reference TRBV18 and TRBJ1-1 for the parts outside the CDR3, the full variable domain is NAGVMQNPRHLVRRRGQEARLRCSPMKGHSHVYWYRQLPEEGLKFMVYLQKENIIDESGMPKERFSAEFPKEGPSILRIQQVVRGDSAAYFCASSRGGNTEAFFGQGTRLTVV.

The rearrangement uses TRBV27 and TRBJ2-7, with 14 nucleotides matching TRBD2. V gave up 8 bases and J gave up 3 bases; unmatched junction bases: 6. Germline CDR1 reads MNHEY; CDR2 reads SMNVEV (reference sequence). The CDR3 spans 15 residues. Here the CDR3 DNA reads TGTGCCAGCGGACTAGCGGGAGGCGCCAACTACGAGCAGTACTTC. Its translation: CASGLAGGANYEQYF.

The chain employs TRBV28 and TRBJ2-3; 10 bases fit TRBD2. V shed 6 bases, J shed 2 bases, and the junction held 11 bases outside the gene matches. Looked up from germline, CDR1 is MDHEN and CDR2 is SYDVKM. There are 17 residues in the CDR3. The CDR3 loop reads CASSYQQLAGNTDTQYF. CDR3 in DNA: TGTGCCAGCAGCTACCAACAACTAGCGGGAAACACAGATACGCAGTATTTT. Full variable domain (missing parts from reference TRBV28 and TRBJ2-3): DVKVTQSSRYLVKRTGEKVFLECVQDMDHENMFWYRQDPGLGLRLIYFSYDVKMKEKGDIPEGYSVSREKKERFSLILESASTNQTSMYLCASSYQQLAGNTDTQYFGPGTRLTVL.

DNA for the CDR3: TGTGCCAGCAGCCGACATTTCGGACAGGGACCAAATGAAAAACTGTTTTTT. Its translation: CASSRHFGQGPNEKLFF. This chain uses TRBV5-8 with TRBJ1-4; TRBD1 matches 8 bases. V lost 4 bases, J lost 5 bases, and 13 bases stayed unmatched. Germline lookup yields CDR1 SGHTS and CDR2 YDEGEE. This CDR3 contains 17 residues.

The V and J genes are TRBV7-3 and TRBJ2-2; TRBD2 might be the D (5 bases). V gave up 2 bases and J gave up 1 base, with 8 bases separating them. There are 15 residues in the CDR3. CDR1 and CDR2 from the germline V gene are SGHTA and FQGTGA. This CDR3 is CASSLRAGNTGELFF. CDR3 coding DNA: TGTGCCAGCAGCTTACGGGCGGGGAACACCGGGGAGCTGTTTTTT.

Details on this clone: The same CDR3 is also encoded by other DNA sequences in this sample. The chain uses TRBV2 and TRBJ1-5, with D unclear. V lost 1 base to trimming and J lost 0 bases, with 7 bases between them. Germline V CDR1 and CDR2: SNHLY, FYNNEI. This CDR3 is built from 15 residues. The CDR3 region has the DNA TGTGCCAGCAGTGAAGAGGTGTATAGCAATCAGCCCCAGCATTTT. Its protein product is CASSEEVYSNQPQHF.

The rearrangement joins TRBV5-5 to TRBJ2-7; the match to TRBD2 covers 7 bases. Germline CDR1 and CDR2: SGHKS and YYEKEE (reference sequence). V dropped 2 bases and J dropped 4; count of bases not matched to a gene: 3. CDR3 size: 13 residues. The CDR3 region has the DNA TGTGCCAGCAGCTTAAGTAGCGGGTACGAGCAGTACTTC. Protein sequence: CASSLSSGYEQYF.

This clone has more than one count but fewer than ten. Other DNA sequences in the sample encode the same CDR3. The J gene is TRBJ2-2, the V gene TRBV7-3, with D possibly being TRBD2 (5 bases). The CDR3 runs to 13 residues. With 4 bases removed from V and 7 bases from J, the gap between germline ends came to 10 bases. The V gene's germline CDR1 is SGHTA and CDR2 FQGTGA. CDR3 protein: CASSSRDSGELFF. The CDR3 DNA is TGTGCCAGCAGCTCCCGGGATAGCGGGGAGCTGTTTTTT. Based on the CDR3 plus reference TRBV7-3 and TRBJ2-2, the full variable domain is GAGVSQTPSNKVTEKGKYVELRCDPISGHTALYWYRQSLGQGPEFLIYFQGTGAADDSGLPNDRFFAVRPEGSVSTLKIQRTERGDSAVYLCASSSRDSGELFFGEGSRLTVL.

A remark on this clone: Other DNA sequences in this sample translate to the same CDR3. As DNA, the CDR3 is TGTGCCAGCTCACCAACGGGGGGTAACTACGAGCAGTACTTC. This sequence encodes CASSPTGGNYEQYF. V gene TRBV18 combines with J gene TRBJ2-7; 7 positions agree with TRBD2. Germline CDR1 KGHSH, CDR2 LQKENI. The ends lost 2 bases at V and 3 bases at J; junction bases unmatched: 4. The CDR3 runs 14 residues.

The chain has TRBV7-2 and TRBJ2-7, with TRBD2 matching 13 bases. The CDR3 runs 17 residues. The junction had 10 bases not matched to a gene; V was cut back by 5 bases and J by 3 bases. CDR1 and CDR2 (germline): SGHTA, FQGNSA. The CDR3, as DNA: TGTGCCAGCAGCCTAAGACTAGCGGGAGGTGTCTTCTACGAGCAGTACTTC. It yields the protein CASSLRLAGGVFYEQYF.

The chain carries TRBV6-1 and TRBJ2-1; 7 bases are a match to TRBD2. This CDR3 spans 15 amino acids. In germline, CDR1 is MNHNS, CDR2 SASEGT. V lost 6 bases and J lost 5; bases outside the gene matches: 10. This CDR3 is CASSTEGGPNNEQFF. The CDR3 DNA reads as TGTGCCAGCAGCACCGAGGGAGGGCCTAACAATGAGCAGTTCTTC.

The rearrangement links TRBV5-1 to TRBJ2-5; D gene uncertain. V lost 0 bases to trimming and J lost 5 bases, with 14 bases between them. The CDR3 is 15 residues long. The V gene's germline CDR1 is SGHRS and CDR2 YFSETQ. The chain's CDR3 is CASSLVPVAGETQYF. Written as DNA, the CDR3 is TGCGCCAGCAGCTTGGTACCCGTGGCTGGGGAGACCCAGTACTTC.

The chain employs TRBV2 and TRBJ2-6; tentative D call: TRBD2 (6 bases). Trimming removed 4 bases from V and 2 bases from J, with 15 bases in between. Germline CDR1 SNHLY, CDR2 FYNNEI. This CDR3 contains 17 residues. DNA for the CDR3: TGTGCCAGCAGTGGGGAGGCAGGGTCACCTGGGGCCAACGTCCTGACTTTC. Protein: CASSGEAGSPGANVLTF.

V usage is TRBV10-3 and J usage is TRBJ2-5; a possible D gene is TRBD2 (6 bases). Per germline, CDR1 ENHRY and CDR2 SYGVKD. There are 15 residues in the CDR3. V lost 0 bases to trimming and J lost 1 base, with 9 bases between them. CDR3 amino acids: CAISESTRTQETQYF. CDR3 nucleotides: TGTGCCATCAGTGAGTCGACTAGGACCCAAGAGACCCAGTACTTC.

This clone was observed at least ten times. The gene calls are TRBV6-4 and TRBJ1-2; 7 bases match TRBD1. Looked up from germline, CDR1 is MRHNA and CDR2 is SNTAGT. The CDR3 totals 14 residues. V trimming: 6 bases; J trimming: 8 bases; junction bases outside the gene matches: 12. The CDR3 bases are TGTGCCAGCAGCCCGACAGGGCATGTCGACGGCTACACCTTC. It is translated as CASSPTGHVDGYTF.